This TCR beta chain was identified during a study of beta chain features in type 1 diabetes. Regarding the study as a whole: For TCRB rearrangement, an influence of HLA type remained unresolved here.

The table lists this clone with a few counts. Its antigen is not identified. Germline values: CDR1 SGHNT, CDR2 YYREEE (reference sequence). The CDR3 contains 11 residues. One heparinised draw of blood, averaging roughly 110 mL, came from each donor. Purity exceeded 95% in all sorted populations. Investigators reverse transcribed all isolated RNA, so they sequenced expressed TCRB transcripts. The table came from immunoSEQ multiplex PCR; TCRdb's copy has only in-frame clones and leaves some out. The sample has under 900,000 clones; 15% to 20% are singletons. The origin of this receptor is a woman younger than 35 in good health. The source material was naive CD4+ T cells from blood. The rearrangement uses TRBV5-4 and TRBJ2-5, with D unclear. The better agreement between TRBJ2-7 and the DNA end casts doubt on the J call. CDR3 nucleotide sequence: TGTGCCAGCAGCTTTCAGAACGAGCAGTACTTC. Translating gives CASSFQNEQYF.